This T cell receptor beta chain derives from a study of blood T cell repertoires in COVID-19. Study information: There were acute and convalescent COVID-19 samples, and they came from the United States, Italy and Spain. PBMCs, B-cell-depleted T cells, or T cells provided the cDNA or gDNA that made up the material.

Germline CDR1 is LGHDT and CDR2 is YNNKEL (reference sequence). Trimming cost V 4 bases and J 7 bases; bases outside gene matches: 10. CDR3 length equals 15 residues. Per the original methods: For nucleated cells, counts were estimated from reference gene primer amplification. Profiled with immunoSEQ multiplex PCR; TCRdb holds only in-frame clones, not every one. Clone size and the V and J calls come from that table; the DNA yielded D and trimming. The sample lists approximately 230,000 clones, approximately 90% occurring once. This TCR came from a man aged 25 to 45 who had recovered from COVID-19. Input material: peripheral blood. The chain has TRBV3-1 (or the pseudogene TRBV3-2) and TRBJ2-3; 8 bases map to TRBD1. CDR3 coding DNA: TGTGCCAGCAGCCCCCGACAGGGGTTCACGAATACGCAGTATTTT. Protein sequence: CASSPRQGFTNTQYF.